A single sample gave rise to the 23 T cell receptor beta chains below, sequenced in a study of T cells expressing NK-cell markers. TCRdb re-called the 5' RACE reads; every CDR3 protein appears as one record, without DNA. Its clone listing holds hundreds of thousands of distinct CDR3 sequences. Material: blood T cells: a sorted CD56 or NKG2C T cell subset, CD4+ or CD8+ T cells, or bulk PBMC T cells (not recorded which). These receptors were obtained from a man between 18 and 69 years old in good health.

The chain joins TRBV2 to TRBJ1-6; the D call from TCRdb, TRBD1, cannot be confirmed without DNA. CDR3 length: 15 amino acids. CDR1 and CDR2 from the germline V gene are SNHLY and FYNNEI. The CDR3 region is CASSEGPVRWSPLHF.

The chain recombines TRBV18 with TRBJ1-2; TCRdb outputs TRBD1, but without DNA this stays unchecked. Germline V gene data show CDR1 as KGHSH and CDR2 as LQKENI. The CDR3 consists of 14 residues. This chain's CDR3 is CASSKDRVNYGYTF.

V and J are TRBV7-9 and TRBJ2-2. CDR3 size: 13 residues. Germline-derived CDR1 and CDR2 are SEHNR and FQNEAQ (reference sequence). This chain's CDR3 is CASSLGSTGELFF.

Here the CDR3 reads CASSILAGAGGTQYF. This rearrangement joins TRBV5-6 to TRBJ2-5; TCRdb designates TRBD2, a call that cannot be tested without DNA. In germline, CDR1 is SGHDT, CDR2 YYEEEE. The CDR3 has 15 amino acids. The whole variable domain, remainder taken from reference TRBV5-6 and TRBJ2-5, is DAGVTQSPTHLIKTRGQQVTLRCSPKSGHDTVSWYQQALGQGPQFIFQYYEEEERQRGNFPDRFSGHQFPNYSSELNVNALLLGDSALYLCASSILAGAGGTQYFGPGTRLLVL.

The chain carries TRBV10-3 and TRBJ2-3. Germline assignment: CDR1 ENHRY and CDR2 SYGVKD. The CDR3 sequence is 13 residues long. This CDR3 reads CARAGTSTDTQYF.

V is TRBV29-1 and J is TRBJ2-7. Germline V gene sequence: CDR1 SQVTM, CDR2 ANQGSEA. The CDR3 contains 13 residues. The chain's CDR3 is CSVFSQGAYEQYF.

The CDR3 sequence is CASSQGLADKETQYF. The chain combines TRBV4-1 with TRBJ2-5; the TRBD2 assignment by TCRdb is unverifiable without DNA. CDR3 length: 15 amino acids. The germline gives CDR1 MGHRA, CDR2 YSYEKL.

The chain couples TRBV20-1 to TRBJ2-5; TCRdb names TRBD1, which stays unverified in the absence of DNA. Germline V gene sequence: CDR1 DFQATT, CDR2 SNEGSKA (reference sequence). CDR3 length equals 14 residues. This chain's CDR3 is CSASREGFRETQYF.

J is TRBJ1-4 and V is TRBV6-4; TCRdb picks TRBD1, but there is no DNA to check that call. Germline loops: CDR1 MRHNA, CDR2 SNTAGT. CDR3 size: 19 residues. The CDR3 is CASRGQGAGSLATNEKLFF.

The chain joins TRBV3-1 to TRBJ1-4; the D call from TCRdb, TRBD1, cannot be confirmed without DNA. Germline CDR1 is LGHDT and CDR2 is YNNKEL (reference sequence). This CDR3 region has 14 residues. CDR3 protein: CASARDRHNEKLFF.

The V gene is TRBV23-1, the J gene TRBJ2-6; checking the TCRdb D call of TRBD1 is not possible without DNA. TRBV23-1 is known as an ORF, though its function is uncertain. This CDR3 has 20 amino acids. The CDR3 protein is CASSQSGGYTDHSGANVLTF.

This chain joins TRBV19 and TRBJ1-1; without DNA, the TCRdb call of TRBD1 cannot be checked. The CDR3 extends over 13 amino acids. The germline CDR1 and CDR2 sequences are LNHDA and SQIVND (reference sequence). The CDR3 sequence: CASSMFTGTGAFF.

J is TRBJ2-3 and V is TRBV7-6; lacking DNA, the TRBD2 call made by TCRdb goes unchecked. The CDR3 has 14 residues. In germline, CDR1 is SGHVS, CDR2 FNYEAQ. The CDR3: CASARLGRTDTQYF.

The chain recombines TRBV5-1 with TRBJ1-2; TCRdb indicates TRBD1, and absent DNA this call remains unverified. CDR3 length: 17 residues. Looked up from germline, CDR1 is SGHRS and CDR2 is YFSETQ. This CDR3 reads CASSLALGQGANYGYTF.

The chain carries TRBV27 and TRBJ2-1; TCRdb names TRBD1, which stays unverified in the absence of DNA. Germline V gene sequence: CDR1 MNHEY, CDR2 SMNVEV (reference sequence). CDR3 size: 16 residues. Here the CDR3 reads CASSPLGHGKYNEQFF.

This chain uses TRBV9 with TRBJ2-7. The CDR3 is made up of 13 amino acids. The germline V gene has CDR1 SGDLS and CDR2 YYNGEE. This chain's CDR3 is CASSVRSGYEQYF.

The chain has TRBV20-1 and TRBJ2-2; TCRdb names TRBD1, which stays unverified in the absence of DNA. Per germline, CDR1 DFQATT and CDR2 SNEGSKA (reference sequence). The CDR3 extends over 15 amino acids. The CDR3 loop is CSAGKGHANTGELFF.

The genes are TRBV7-8 and TRBJ2-7; with no DNA, the TCRdb D assignment of TRBD1 cannot be verified. The CDR3 is 16 amino acids. Germline V gene sequence: CDR1 SGHVS, CDR2 FQNEAQ. The CDR3 here is CASSRRSRETTYEQYF.

V and J are TRBV11-2 and TRBJ2-3; there is no DNA to check the TCRdb D call of TRBD2. Germline-derived CDR1 and CDR2 are SGHAT and FQNNGV. The length of the CDR3 is 18 residues. The CDR3 region is CASSLVGKTSGLTDTQYF.

The V gene is TRBV27, the J gene TRBJ2-5; the TCRdb call, TRBD2, lacks DNA for checking. Per germline, CDR1 MNHEY and CDR2 SMNVEV (reference sequence). CDR3 length equals 19 residues. CDR3 region: CASSLNSGLAGAIQETQYF.

This chain links TRBV6-1 with TRBJ2-7; the D call of TRBD1 rests on TCRdb alone, since no DNA is present to check it. From germline, CDR1 is MNHNS and CDR2 SASEGT. This CDR3 is 12 amino acids long. This CDR3 reads CASTPGAYEQYF.

V usage is TRBV18 and J usage is TRBJ2-5; TCRdb gives TRBD2 as the D gene, but with no DNA this cannot be confirmed. This CDR3 comprises 13 residues. Germline V gene sequence: CDR1 KGHSH, CDR2 LQKENI. CDR3 region: CASCPGLDETQYF.

V usage is TRBV20-1 and J usage is TRBJ1-5. The CDR3 is made up of 13 amino acids. Germline-derived CDR1 and CDR2 are DFQATT and SNEGSKA (reference sequence). This CDR3 is CSAGDGVERPQHF.